This paragraph reports one T cell receptor (beta chain). What it binds is unknown. The data are from a study of follicular helper T cells after annual influenza vaccination. Notes on the study in general: Day 7 ICOS+CD38+ clones were most often found later in ICOS-CD38- cTfh cells.

Libraries were prepared by immunoSEQ multiplex PCR; TCRdb keeps only in-frame clonotypes and omits some of them. The sample lists approximately 7,400 clones, 70% to 90% occurring once. Germline CDR1 DFQATT, CDR2 SNEGSKA (reference sequence). The CDR3 has 11 residues. Trimming took 5 bases from V and 5 from J, leaving 9 bases between them. Indicated time point: 2014-2015 season, 7 days after vaccination. Sorted blood CD4 subsets were sequenced before and after adults received seasonal inactivated influenza vaccine. Community-dwelling subjects without influenza vaccination in the prior 6 months were enrolled. Non-naive CD4+CXCR5+PD-1+ cTfh were sorted into ICOS+CD38+ and ICOS-CD38- fractions.

This TCR derives from an adult who received the influenza vaccine. This specimen was CXCR5+ CD38- circulating T follicular helper cells from blood, taken 7 days after influenza vaccination. Subset given: circulating Tfh, non-naive CD4+CXCR5+PD-1+ (ICOS+CD38+ or ICOS-CD38-). This chain connects TRBV20-1 to TRBJ2-5, with D unresolved. CDR3 coding DNA: TGCAGTGCTGGACCGCCGGAGACCCAGTACTTC. Protein product: CSAGPPETQYF.